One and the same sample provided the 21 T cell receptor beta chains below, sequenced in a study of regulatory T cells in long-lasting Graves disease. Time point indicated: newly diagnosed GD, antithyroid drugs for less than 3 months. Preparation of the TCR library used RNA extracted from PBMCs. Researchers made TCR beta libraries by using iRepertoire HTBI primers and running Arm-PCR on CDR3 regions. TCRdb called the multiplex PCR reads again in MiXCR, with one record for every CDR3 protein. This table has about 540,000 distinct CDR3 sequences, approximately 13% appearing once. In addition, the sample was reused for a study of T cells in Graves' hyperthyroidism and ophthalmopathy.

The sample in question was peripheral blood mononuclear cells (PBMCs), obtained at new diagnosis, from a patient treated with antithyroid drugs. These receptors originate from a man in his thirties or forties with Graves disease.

In DNA form, the CDR3 reads TGTGCCAGCAGCTTCCCAGGGCTCACCGGGGAGCTGTTTTTT. Amino acid sequence: CASSFPGLTGELFF. The chain carries TRBV7-9 and TRBJ2-2; possibly TRBD1 for D (5 bases). V dropped 3 bases and J dropped 4 bases, with 9 bases sitting between them. The germline V gene has CDR1 SEHNR and CDR2 FQNEAQ (reference sequence). The CDR3 contains 14 residues.

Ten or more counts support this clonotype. CDR3 region: CAWSRGDWWTGELFF. The CDR3 DNA is TGTGCCTGGAGTAGGGGGGATTGGTGGACCGGGGAGCTGTTTTTT. This chain connects TRBV30 to TRBJ2-2; tentatively, D is TRBD1 or TRBD2 (6 bases each). Trimming removed 2 bases from V and 5 bases from J, with 15 bases in between. The CDR3 extends over 15 amino acids. The germline gives CDR1 GTSNPN, CDR2 SVGIG (reference sequence).

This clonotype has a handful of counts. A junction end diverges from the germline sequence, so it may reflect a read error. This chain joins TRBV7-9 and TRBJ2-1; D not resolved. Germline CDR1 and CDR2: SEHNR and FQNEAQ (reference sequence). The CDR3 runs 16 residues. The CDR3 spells CANSPPPSSPYNEQFF. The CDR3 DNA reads TGTGCCAACAGCCCCCCGCCCTCCTCCCCCTACAATGAGCAGTTCTTC.

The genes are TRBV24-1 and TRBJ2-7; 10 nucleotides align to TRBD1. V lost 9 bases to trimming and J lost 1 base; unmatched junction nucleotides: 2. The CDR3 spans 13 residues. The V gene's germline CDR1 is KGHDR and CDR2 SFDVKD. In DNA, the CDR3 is TGTGCCACCGGGACAGGGGATTCCTACGAGCAGTACTTC. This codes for CATGTGDSYEQYF.

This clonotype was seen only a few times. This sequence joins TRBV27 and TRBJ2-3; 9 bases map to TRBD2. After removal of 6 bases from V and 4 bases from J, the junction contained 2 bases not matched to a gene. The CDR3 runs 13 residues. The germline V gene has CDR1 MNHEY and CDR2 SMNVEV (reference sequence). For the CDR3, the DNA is TGTGCCAGCAGGATAGCGGGAGCAGATACGCAGTATTTT. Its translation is CASRIAGADTQYF.

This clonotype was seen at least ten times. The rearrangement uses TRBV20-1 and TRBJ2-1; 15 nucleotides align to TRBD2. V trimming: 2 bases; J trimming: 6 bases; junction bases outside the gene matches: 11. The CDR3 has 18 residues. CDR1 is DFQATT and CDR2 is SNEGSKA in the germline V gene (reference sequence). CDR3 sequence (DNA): TGCAGTGCTAGACCCCTGGGGACTAGCGGGAGGTGGGGCAATGAGCAGTTCTTC. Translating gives CSARPLGTSGRWGNEQFF.

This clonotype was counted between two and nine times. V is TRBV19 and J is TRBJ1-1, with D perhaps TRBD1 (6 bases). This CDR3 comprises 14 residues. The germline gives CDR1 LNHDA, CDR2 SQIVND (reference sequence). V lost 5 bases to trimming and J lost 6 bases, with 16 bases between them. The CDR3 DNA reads TGTGCCAGTAGTGTAACAGGGCATACCTCTGAAGCTTTCTTT. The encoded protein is CASSVTGHTSEAFF.

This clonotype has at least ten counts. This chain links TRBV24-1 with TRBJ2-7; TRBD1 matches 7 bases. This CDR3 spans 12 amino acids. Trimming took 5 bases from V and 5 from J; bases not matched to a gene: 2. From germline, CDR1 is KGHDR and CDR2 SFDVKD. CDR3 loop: CATSAQGDEQYF. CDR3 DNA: TGTGCCACCAGTGCTCAGGGGGACGAGCAGTACTTC.

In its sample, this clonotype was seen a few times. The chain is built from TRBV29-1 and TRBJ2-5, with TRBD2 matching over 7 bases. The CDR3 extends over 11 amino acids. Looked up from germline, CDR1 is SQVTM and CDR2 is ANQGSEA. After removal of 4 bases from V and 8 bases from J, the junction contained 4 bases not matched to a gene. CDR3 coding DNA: TGCAGCGTTGCTGGGGGGGATACCCAGTACTTC. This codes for CSVAGGDTQYF.

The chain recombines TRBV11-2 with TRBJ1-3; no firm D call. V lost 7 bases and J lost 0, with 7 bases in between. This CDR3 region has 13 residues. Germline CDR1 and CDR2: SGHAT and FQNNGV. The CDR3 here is CASNTVSGNTIYF. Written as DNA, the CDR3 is TGTGCCAGCAACACGGTCTCTGGAAACACCATATATTTT. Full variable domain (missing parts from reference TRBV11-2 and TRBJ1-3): EAGVAQSPRYKIIEKRQSVAFWCNPISGHATLYWYQQILGQGPKLLIQFQNNGVVDDSQLPKDRFSAERLKGVDSTLKIQPAKLEDSAVYLCASNTVSGNTIYFGEGSWLTVV.

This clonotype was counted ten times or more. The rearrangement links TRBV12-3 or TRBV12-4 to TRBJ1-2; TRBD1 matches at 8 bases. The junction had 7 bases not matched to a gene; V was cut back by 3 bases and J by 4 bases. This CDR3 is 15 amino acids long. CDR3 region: CASSLGSGGIYGYTF. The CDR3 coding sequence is TGTGCCAGCAGTTTGGGGTCAGGGGGCATCTATGGCTACACCTTC.

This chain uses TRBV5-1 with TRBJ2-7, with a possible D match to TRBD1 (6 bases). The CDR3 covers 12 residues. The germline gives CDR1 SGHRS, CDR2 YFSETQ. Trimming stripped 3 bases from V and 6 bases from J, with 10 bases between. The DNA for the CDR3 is TGCGCCAGCAGCTCGACAGGCCCCGAGCAGTACTTC. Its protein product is CASSSTGPEQYF.

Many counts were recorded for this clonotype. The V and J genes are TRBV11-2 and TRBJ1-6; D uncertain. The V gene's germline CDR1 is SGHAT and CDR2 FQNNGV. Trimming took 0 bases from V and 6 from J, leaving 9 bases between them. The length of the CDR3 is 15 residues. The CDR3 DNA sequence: TGTGCCAGCAGCTTAGAGAGGGCCTCTAATTCACCCCTCCACTTT. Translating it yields CASSLERASNSPLHF.

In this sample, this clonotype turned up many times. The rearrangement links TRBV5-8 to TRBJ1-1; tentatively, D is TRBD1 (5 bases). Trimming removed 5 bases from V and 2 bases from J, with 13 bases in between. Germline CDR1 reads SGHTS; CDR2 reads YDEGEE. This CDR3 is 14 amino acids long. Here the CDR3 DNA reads TGTGCCAGCAGTTTGCAGGGAAGCAACACTGAAGCTTTCTTT. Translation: CASSLQGSNTEAFF.

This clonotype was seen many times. The CDR3 loop is CASRETGSNTQYF. The CDR3 DNA reads as TGTGCCAGTCGGGAGACCGGTTCCAATACGCAGTATTTT. The gene calls are TRBV12-3 or TRBV12-4 and TRBJ2-3; D is possibly TRBD2 (6 bases). V was shortened by 9 bases and J by 7 bases, with 17 bases between the two germline ends. This CDR3 is built from 13 residues.

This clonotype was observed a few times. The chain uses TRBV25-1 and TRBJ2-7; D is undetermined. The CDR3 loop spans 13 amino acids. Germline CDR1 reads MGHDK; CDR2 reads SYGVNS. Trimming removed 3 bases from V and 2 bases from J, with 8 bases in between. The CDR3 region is CASSDPGPYEQYF. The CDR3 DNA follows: TGTGCCAGCAGTGACCCTGGCCCCTACGAGCAGTACTTC.

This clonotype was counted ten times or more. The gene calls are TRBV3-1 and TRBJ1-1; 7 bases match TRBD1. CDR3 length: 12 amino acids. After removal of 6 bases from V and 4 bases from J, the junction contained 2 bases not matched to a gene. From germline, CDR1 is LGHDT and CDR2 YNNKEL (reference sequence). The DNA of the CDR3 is TGTGCCAGCAGTAGGGGGCCCACTGAAGCTTTCTTT. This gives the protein CASSRGPTEAFF.

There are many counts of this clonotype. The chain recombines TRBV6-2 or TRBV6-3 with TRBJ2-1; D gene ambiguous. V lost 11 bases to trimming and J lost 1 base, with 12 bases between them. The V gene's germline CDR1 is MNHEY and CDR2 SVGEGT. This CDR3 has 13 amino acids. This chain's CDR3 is CAASIGSYNEQFF. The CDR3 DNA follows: TGTGCCGCCAGTATCGGGTCCTACAATGAGCAGTTCTTC.

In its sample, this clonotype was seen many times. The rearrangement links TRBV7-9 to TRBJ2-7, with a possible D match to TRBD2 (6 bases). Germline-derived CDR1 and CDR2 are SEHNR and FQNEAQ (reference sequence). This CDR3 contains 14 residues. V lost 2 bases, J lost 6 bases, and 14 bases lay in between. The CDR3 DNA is TGTGCCAGCAGCTTAAGGGAGGAGGCGGGCGAGCAGTACTTC. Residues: CASSLREEAGEQYF.

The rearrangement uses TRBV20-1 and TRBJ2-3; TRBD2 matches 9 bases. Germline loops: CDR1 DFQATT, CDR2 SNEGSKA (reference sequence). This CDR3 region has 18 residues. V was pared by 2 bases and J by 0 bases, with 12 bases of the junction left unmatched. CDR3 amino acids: CSARYLRAGGPSTDTQYF. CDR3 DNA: TGCAGTGCTAGATATTTGAGGGCGGGAGGGCCAAGCACAGATACGCAGTATTTT.

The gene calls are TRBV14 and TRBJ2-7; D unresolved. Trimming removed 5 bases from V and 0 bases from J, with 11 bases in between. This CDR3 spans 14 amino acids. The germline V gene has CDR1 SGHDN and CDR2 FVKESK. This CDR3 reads CASSSGLISYEQYF. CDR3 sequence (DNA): TGTGCCAGCAGCTCCGGGTTAATCTCCTACGAGCAGTACTTC. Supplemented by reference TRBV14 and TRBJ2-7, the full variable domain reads EAGVTQFPSHSVIEKGQTVTLRCDPISGHDNLYWYRRVMGKEIKFLLHFVKESKQDESGMPNNRFLAERTGGTYSTLKVQPAELEDSGVYFCASSSGLISYEQYFGPGTRLTVT.